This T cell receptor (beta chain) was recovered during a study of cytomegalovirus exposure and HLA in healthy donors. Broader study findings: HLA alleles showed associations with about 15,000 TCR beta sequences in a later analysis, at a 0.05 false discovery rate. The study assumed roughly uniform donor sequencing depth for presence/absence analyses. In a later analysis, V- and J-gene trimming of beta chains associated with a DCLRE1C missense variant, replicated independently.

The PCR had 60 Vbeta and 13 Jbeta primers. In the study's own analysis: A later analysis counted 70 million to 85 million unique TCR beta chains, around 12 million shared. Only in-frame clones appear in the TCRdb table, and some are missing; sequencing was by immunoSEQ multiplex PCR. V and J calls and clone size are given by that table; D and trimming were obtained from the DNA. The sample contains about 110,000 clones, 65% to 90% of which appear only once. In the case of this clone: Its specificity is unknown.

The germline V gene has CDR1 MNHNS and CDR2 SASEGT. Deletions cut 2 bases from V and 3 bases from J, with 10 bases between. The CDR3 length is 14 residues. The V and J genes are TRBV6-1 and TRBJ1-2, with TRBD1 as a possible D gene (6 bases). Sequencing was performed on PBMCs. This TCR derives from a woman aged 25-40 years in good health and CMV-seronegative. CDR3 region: CASSESGTYYGYTF. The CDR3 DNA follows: TGTGCCAGCAGTGAATCCGGGACATACTATGGCTACACCTTC.